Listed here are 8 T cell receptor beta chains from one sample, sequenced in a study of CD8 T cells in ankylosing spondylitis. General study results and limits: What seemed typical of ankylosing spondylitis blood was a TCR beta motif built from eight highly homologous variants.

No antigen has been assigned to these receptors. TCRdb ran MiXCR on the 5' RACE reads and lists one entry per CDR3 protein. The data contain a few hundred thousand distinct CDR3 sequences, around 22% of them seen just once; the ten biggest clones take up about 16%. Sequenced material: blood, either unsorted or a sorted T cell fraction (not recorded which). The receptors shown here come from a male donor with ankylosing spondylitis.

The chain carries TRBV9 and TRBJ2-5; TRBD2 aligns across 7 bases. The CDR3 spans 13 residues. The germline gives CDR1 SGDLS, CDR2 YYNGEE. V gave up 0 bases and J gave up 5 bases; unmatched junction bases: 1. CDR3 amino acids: CASSVAGGETQYF. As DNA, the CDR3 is TGTGCCAGCAGCGTAGCCGGGGGGGAGACCCAGTACTTC. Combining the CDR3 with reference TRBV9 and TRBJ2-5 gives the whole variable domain DSGVTQTPKHLITATGQRVTLRCSPRSGDLSVYWYQQSLDQGLQFLIQYYNGEERAKGNILERFSAQQFPDLHSELNLSSLELGDSALYFCASSVAGGETQYFGPGTRLLVL.

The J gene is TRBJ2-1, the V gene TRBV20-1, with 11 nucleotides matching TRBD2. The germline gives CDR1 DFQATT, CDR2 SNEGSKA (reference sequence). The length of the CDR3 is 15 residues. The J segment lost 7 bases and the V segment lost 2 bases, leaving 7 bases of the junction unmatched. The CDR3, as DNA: TGCAGTGCTAGAACCGGGACTAGCGGCATGAATGAGCAGTTCTTC. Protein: CSARTGTSGMNEQFF.

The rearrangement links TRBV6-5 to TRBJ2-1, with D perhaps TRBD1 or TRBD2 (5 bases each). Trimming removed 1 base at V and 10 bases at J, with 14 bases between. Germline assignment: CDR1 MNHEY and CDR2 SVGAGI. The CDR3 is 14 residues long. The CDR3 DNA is TGTGCCAGCAGTTACTGGGAGAGGGACGACGAGCAGTTCTTC. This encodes CASSYWERDDEQFF.

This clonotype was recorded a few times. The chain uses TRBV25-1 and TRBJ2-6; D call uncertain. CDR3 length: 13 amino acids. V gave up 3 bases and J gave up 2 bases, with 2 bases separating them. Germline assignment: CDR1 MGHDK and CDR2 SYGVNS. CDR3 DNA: TGTGCCAGCAGTGATGCTGGGGCCAACGTCCTGACTTTC. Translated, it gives CASSDAGANVLTF.

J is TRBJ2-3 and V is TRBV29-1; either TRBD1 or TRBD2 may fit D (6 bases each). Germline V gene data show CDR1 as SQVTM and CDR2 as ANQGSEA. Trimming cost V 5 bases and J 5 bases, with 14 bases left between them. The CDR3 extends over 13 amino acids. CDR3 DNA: TGCAGCGTTTCCCGGGGGCGACAAGATACGCAGTATTTT. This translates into CSVSRGRQDTQYF.

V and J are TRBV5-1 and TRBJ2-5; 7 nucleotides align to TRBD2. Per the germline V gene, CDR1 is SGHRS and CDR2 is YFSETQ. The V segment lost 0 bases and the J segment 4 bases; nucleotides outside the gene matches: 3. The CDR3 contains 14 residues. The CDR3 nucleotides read TGCGCCAGCAGCTTGGTTGCGGGAGTAGAGACCCAGTACTTC. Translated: CASSLVAGVETQYF. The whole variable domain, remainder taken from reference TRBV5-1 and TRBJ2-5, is KAGVTQTPRYLIKTRGQQVTLSCSPISGHRSVSWYQQTPGQGLQFLFEYFSETQRNKGNFPGRFSGRQFSNSRSEMNVSTLELGDSALYLCASSLVAGVETQYFGPGTRLLVL.

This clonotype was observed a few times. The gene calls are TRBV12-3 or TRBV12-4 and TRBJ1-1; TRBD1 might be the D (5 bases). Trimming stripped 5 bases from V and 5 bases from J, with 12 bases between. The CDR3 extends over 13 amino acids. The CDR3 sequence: CASSDFPGTEAFF. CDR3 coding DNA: TGTGCCAGCAGTGATTTCCCAGGGACTGAAGCTTTCTTT.

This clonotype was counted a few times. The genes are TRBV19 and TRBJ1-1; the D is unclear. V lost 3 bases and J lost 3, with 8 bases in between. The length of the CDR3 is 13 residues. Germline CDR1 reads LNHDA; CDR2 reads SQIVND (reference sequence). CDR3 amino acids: CASSMKGDTEAFF. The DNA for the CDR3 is TGTGCCAGTAGTATGAAGGGAGACACTGAAGCTTTCTTT.